A single sample is the source of the 2 T cell receptor beta chains below, sequenced in a study of blood T cell repertoires in COVID-19. Profiling relied on immunoSEQ multiplex PCR, and the TCRdb table lists in-frame clones only, not all of them. Seen here are around 250,000 clones, over 75% observed once, and the top ten hold roughly 15%. Sequencing was performed on PBMCs or T cells enriched from blood (not recorded which). The receptors derive from a young man who had recovered from COVID-19.

The chain is built from TRBV3-1 (or the pseudogene TRBV3-2) and TRBJ1-1, with TRBD1 matching over 7 bases. The CDR3 has 14 residues. V gave up 5 bases and J gave up 11 bases; unmatched junction bases: 14. CDR1 LGHDT and CDR2 YNNKEL come from the germline V gene (reference sequence). Here the CDR3 reads CASSERDRRPGAFF. The CDR3 DNA reads TGTGCCAGCAGCGAACGGGACAGACGCCCGGGGGCTTTCTTT.

This clone occurred once. This chain connects TRBV28 to TRBJ2-1; 8 bases map to TRBD2. CDR3 length equals 14 residues. Unmatched junction bases numbered 7, after V lost 6 bases and J lost 6 bases. Germline V gene sequence: CDR1 MDHEN, CDR2 SYDVKM. CDR3 amino acids: CASRPQGTSNEQFF. The DNA of the CDR3 is TGTGCCAGCAGGCCCCAAGGGACTAGCAATGAGCAGTTCTTC.